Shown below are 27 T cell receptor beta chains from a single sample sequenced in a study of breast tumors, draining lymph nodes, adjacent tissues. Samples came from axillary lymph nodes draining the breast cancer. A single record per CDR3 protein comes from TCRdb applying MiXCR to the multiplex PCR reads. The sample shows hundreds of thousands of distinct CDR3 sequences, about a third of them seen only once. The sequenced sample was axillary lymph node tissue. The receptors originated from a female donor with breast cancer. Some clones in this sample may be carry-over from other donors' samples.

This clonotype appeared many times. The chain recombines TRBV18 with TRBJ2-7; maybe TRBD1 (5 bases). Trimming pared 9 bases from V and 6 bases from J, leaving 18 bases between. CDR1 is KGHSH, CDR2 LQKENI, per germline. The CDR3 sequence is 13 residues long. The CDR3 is CASRQSPESEQYF. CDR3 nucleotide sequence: TGTGCCAGTCGACAGTCTCCTGAGTCCGAGCAGTACTTC.

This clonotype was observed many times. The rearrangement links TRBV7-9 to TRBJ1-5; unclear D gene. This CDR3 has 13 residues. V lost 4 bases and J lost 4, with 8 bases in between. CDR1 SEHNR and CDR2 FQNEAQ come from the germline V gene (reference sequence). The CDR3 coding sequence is TGTGCCAGCAGCTCCCAAGTTAATCAGCCCCAGCATTTT. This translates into CASSSQVNQPQHF.

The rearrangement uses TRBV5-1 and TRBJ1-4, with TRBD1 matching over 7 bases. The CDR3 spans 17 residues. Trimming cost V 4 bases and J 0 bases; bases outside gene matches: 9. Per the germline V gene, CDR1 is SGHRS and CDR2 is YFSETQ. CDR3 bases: TGCGCCAGCAGCGACAGGGAAGGAGCTGCAACTAATGAAAAACTGTTTTTT. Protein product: CASSDREGAATNEKLFF.

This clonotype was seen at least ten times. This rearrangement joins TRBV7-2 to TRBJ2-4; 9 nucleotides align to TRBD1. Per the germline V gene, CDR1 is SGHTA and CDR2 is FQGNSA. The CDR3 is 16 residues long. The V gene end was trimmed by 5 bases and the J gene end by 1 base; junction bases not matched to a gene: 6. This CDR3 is CASSAYRGRAKNIQYF. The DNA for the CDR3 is TGTGCCAGCAGCGCTTACAGGGGGCGCGCCAAAAACATTCAGTACTTC.

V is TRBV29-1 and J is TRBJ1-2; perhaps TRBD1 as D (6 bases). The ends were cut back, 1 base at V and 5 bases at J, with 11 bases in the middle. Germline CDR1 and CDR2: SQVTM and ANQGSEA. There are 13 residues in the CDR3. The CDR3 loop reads CSVEGGQGYGYTF. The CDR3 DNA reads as TGCAGCGTTGAAGGGGGGCAGGGTTATGGCTACACCTTC.

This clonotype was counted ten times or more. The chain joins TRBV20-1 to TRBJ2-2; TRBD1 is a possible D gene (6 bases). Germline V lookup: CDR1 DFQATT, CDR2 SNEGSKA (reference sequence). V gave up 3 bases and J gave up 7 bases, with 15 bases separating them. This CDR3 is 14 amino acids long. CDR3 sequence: CSASEQGSGGELFF. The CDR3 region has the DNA TGCAGTGCTAGCGAACAGGGAAGTGGCGGGGAGCTGTTTTTT.

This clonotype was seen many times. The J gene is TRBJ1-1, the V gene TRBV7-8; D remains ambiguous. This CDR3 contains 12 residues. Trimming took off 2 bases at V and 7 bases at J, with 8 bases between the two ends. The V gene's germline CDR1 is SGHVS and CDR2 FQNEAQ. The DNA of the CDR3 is TGTGCCAGCAGCTTAAATGCAGTTGAAGCTTTCTTT. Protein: CASSLNAVEAFF.

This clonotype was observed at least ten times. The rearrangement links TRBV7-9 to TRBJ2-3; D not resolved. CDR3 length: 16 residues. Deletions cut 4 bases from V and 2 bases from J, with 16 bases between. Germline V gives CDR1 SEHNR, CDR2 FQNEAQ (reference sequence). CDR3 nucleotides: TGTGCCAGCAGCTCGATTGGACGGCTTTACACAGATACGCAGTATTTT. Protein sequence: CASSSIGRLYTDTQYF. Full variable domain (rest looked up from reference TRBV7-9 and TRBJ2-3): DTGVSQNPRHKITKRGQNVTFRCDPISEHNRLYWYRQTLGQGPEFLTYFQNEAQLEKSRLLSDRFSAERPKGSFSTLEIQRTEQGDSAMYLCASSSIGRLYTDTQYFGPGTRLTVL.

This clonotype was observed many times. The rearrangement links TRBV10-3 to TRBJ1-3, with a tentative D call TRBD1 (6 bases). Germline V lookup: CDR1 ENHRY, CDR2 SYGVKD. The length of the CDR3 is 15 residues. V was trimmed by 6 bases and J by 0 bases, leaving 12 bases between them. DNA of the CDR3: TGTGCCATCAGCCCGGGACAAGTCTCTGGAAACACCATATATTTT. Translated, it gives CAISPGQVSGNTIYF.

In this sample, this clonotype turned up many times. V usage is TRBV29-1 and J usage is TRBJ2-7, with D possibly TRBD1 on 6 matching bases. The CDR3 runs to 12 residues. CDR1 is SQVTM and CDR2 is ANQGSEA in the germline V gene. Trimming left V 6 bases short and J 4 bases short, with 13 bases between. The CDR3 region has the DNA TGCAGCGTCGCCACAGGGAATTACGAGCAGTACTTC. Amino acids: CSVATGNYEQYF.

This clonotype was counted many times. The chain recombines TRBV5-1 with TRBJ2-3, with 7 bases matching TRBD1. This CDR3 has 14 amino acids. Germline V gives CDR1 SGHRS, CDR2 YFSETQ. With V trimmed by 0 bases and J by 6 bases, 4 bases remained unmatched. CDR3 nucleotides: TGCGCCAGCAGCTTGGGACAGGGCATGGATACGCAGTATTTT. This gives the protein CASSLGQGMDTQYF.

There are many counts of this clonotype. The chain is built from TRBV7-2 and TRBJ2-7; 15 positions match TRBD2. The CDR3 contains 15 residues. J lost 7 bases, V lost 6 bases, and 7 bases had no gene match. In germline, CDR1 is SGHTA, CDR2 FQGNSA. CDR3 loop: CASSQPGLAGGEQYF. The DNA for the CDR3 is TGTGCCAGCAGTCAACCGGGACTAGCGGGAGGAGAGCAGTACTTC.

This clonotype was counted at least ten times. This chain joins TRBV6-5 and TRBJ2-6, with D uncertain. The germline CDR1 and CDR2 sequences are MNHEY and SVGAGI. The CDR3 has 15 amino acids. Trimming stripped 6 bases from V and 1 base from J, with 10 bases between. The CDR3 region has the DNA TGTGCCAGCAGATCCTTCAGATCTGGGGCCAACGTCCTGACTTTC. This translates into CASRSFRSGANVLTF.

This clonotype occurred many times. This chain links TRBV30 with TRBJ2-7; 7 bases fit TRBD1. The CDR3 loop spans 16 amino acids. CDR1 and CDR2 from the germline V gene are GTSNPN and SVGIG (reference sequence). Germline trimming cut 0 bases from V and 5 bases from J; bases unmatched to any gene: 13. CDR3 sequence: CAWSVPRTGATNEQYF. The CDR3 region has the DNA TGTGCCTGGAGTGTACCTCGAACAGGGGCGACAAACGAGCAGTACTTC.

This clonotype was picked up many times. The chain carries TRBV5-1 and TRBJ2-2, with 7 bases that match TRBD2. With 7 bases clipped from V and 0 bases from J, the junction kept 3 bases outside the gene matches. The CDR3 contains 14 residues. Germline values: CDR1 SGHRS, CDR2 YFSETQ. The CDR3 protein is CASRDYTNTGELFF. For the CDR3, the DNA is TGCGCCAGCCGGGACTATACGAACACCGGGGAGCTGTTTTTT.

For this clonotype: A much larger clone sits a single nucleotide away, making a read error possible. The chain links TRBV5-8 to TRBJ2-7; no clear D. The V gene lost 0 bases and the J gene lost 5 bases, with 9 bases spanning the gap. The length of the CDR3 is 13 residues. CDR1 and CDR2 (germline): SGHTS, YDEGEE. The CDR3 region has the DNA TGTGCCAGCAGCTTGGTAGTGGCAAACGAGCAGTACTTC. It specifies CASSLVVANEQYF.

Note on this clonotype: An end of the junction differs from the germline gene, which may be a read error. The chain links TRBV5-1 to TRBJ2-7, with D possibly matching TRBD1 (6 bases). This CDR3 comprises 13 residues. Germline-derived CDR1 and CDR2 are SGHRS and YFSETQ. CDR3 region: CASSQPGANDQYF. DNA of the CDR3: TGCGCCAGCAGCCAACCAGGGGCGAACGACCAGTACTTC.

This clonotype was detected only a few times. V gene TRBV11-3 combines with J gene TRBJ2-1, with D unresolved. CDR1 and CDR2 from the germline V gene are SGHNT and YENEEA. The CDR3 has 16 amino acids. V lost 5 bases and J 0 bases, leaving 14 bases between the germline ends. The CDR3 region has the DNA TGTGCCAGCAGCCGAAGGGCGACCACCTCCTACAATGAGCAGTTCTTC. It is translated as CASSRRATTSYNEQFF.

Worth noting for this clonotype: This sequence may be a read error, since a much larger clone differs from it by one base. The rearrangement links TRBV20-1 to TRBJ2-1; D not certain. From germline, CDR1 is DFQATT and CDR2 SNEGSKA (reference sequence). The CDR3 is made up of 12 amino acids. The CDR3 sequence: CSARENNNEPFF. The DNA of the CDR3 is TGCAGTGCTAGAGAGAACAATAATGAGCCGTTCTTC.

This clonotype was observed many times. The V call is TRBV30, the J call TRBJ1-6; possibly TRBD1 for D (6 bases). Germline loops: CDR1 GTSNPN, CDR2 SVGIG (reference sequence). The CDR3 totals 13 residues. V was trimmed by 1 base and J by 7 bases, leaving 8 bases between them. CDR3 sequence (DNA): TGTGCCTGGAGTGCCCAGGGGAATTCACCCCTCCACTTT. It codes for CAWSAQGNSPLHF.

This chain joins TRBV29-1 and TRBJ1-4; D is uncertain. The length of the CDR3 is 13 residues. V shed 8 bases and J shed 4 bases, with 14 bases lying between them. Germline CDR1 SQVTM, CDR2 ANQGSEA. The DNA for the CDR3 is TGCAGCAGAGGGATGGGCCTTAATGAAAAACTGTTTTTT. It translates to CSRGMGLNEKLFF.

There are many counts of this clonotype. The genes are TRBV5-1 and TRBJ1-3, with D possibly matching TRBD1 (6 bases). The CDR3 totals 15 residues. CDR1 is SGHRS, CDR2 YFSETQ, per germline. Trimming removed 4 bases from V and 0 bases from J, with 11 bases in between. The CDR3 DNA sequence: TGCGCCAGCAGCCCGGGACACACCTCTGGAAACACCATATATTTT. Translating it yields CASSPGHTSGNTIYF.

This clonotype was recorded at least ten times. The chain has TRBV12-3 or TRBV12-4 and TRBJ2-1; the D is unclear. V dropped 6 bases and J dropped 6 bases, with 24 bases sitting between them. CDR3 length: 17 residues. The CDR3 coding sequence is TGTGCCAGCAGGCAAACTCATGACCCCCAGGTTGGCAATGAGCAGTTCTTC. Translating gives CASRQTHDPQVGNEQFF.

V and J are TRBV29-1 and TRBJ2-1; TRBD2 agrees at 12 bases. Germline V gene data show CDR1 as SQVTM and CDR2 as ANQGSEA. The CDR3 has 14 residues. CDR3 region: CSIRLAGVWGEQFF. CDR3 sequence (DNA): TGCAGTATCCGACTAGCGGGAGTGTGGGGTGAGCAGTTCTTC.

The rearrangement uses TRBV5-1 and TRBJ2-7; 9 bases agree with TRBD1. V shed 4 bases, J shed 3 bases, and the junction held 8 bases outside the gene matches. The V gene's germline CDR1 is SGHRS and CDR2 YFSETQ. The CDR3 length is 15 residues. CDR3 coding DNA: TGCGCCAGCAGCCAACCCCGGGACAGGGACTACGAGCAGTACTTC. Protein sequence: CASSQPRDRDYEQYF.

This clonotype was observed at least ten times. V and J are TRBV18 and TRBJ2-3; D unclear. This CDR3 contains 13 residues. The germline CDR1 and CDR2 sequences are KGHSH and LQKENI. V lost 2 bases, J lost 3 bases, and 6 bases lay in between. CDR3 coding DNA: TGTGCCAGCTCACCAGTTACGACAGATACGCAGTATTTT. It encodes CASSPVTTDTQYF.

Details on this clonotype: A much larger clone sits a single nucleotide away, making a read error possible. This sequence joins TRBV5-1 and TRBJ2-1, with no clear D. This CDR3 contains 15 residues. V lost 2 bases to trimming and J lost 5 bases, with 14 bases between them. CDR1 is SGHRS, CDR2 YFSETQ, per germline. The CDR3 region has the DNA TGCGCCAGCAGCTTCGGAGCTAGTTTCGACAATGAGCAGTTCTTC. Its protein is CASSFGASFDNEQFF.